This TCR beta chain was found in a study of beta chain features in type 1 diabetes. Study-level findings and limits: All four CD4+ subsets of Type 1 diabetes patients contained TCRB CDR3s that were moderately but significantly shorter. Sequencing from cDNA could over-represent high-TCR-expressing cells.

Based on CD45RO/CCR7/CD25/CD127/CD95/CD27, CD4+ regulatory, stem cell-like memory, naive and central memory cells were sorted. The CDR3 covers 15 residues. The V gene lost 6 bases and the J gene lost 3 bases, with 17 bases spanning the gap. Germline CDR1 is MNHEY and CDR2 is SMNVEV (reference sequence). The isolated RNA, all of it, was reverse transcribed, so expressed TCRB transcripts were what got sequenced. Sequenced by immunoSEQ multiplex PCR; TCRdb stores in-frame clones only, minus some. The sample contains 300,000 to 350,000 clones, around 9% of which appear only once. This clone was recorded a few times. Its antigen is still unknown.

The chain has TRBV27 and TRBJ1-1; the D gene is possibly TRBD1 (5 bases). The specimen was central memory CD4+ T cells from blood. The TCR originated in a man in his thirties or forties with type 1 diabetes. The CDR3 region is CASRGVGDRDTEAFF. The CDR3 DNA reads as TGTGCCAGCAGGGGAGTAGGGGATAGAGACACTGAAGCTTTCTTT.